Following are 27 T cell receptor beta chains from one sample sequenced in a study of Ad26.COV2.S vaccination and SARS-CoV-2 variants. Produced via immunoSEQ multiplex PCR; TCRdb's table is partial and in-frame only. Here the sample spans over 450,000 clones, roughly nine tenths being singletons. Stated treatment: around 19 received Ad26.COV2.S at low or high dose, single or two shots; about 5 received placebo; per-sample allocation not given. All samples were drawn on day 63, counting from the first vaccine or placebo injection. Material: peripheral blood, obtained in a trial of Ad26.COV2.S vaccine versus placebo. Receptors were obtained from a person aged 18-60 years who received the Ad26.COV2.S COVID-19 vaccine or a placebo.

V gene TRBV6-5 combines with J gene TRBJ2-7; 7 nucleotides align to TRBD1. Germline V lookup: CDR1 MNHEY, CDR2 SVGAGI. V lost 2 bases and J lost 1; bases outside the gene matches: 5. This CDR3 has 15 amino acids. CDR3 region: CASSYRSGQSYEQYF. The CDR3 coding sequence is TGTGCCAGCAGTTACCGATCGGGACAGTCCTACGAGCAGTACTTC.

The chain uses TRBV9 and TRBJ2-7; TRBD1 aligns across 8 bases. CDR3 length: 15 residues. V was pared by 3 bases and J by 0 bases, with 5 bases of the junction left unmatched. The germline V gene has CDR1 SGDLS and CDR2 YYNGEE. For the CDR3, the DNA is TGTGCCAGCAGCGCCCAGACAGGGGCCTCCTACGAGCAGTACTTC. Translating gives CASSAQTGASYEQYF.

The chain links TRBV6-5 to TRBJ2-1; TRBD1 matches at 8 bases. CDR1 MNHEY and CDR2 SVGAGI come from the germline V gene. The trim removed 6 bases at V and 9 bases at J, leaving 10 bases unmatched. The CDR3 has 14 residues. Here the CDR3 reads CASSARQGRSEQFF. CDR3 bases: TGTGCCAGCAGCGCCCGACAGGGGAGGAGTGAGCAGTTCTTC.

This clone was detected only once. The chain uses TRBV5-6 and TRBJ2-7, with 7 bases lining up with TRBD1. The CDR3 contains 14 residues. The V gene's germline CDR1 is SGHDT and CDR2 YYEEEE. The trim removed 6 bases at V and 2 bases at J, leaving 8 bases unmatched. The CDR3 DNA sequence: TGTGCCAGCACCCTCTTGGGACAGACCTACGAGCAGTACTTC. Amino acid sequence: CASTLLGQTYEQYF.

V and J are TRBV6-2 or TRBV6-3 and TRBJ2-7; D is unresolved. The CDR3 contains 18 residues. CDR1 and CDR2 from the germline V gene are MNHEY and SVGEGT. V gave up 0 bases and J gave up 0 bases, with 18 bases separating them. The CDR3 protein is CASSYSIRARRSSYEQYF. The CDR3 DNA follows: TGTGCCAGCAGTTACTCGATTCGAGCCAGGCGAAGCTCCTACGAGCAGTACTTC.

The rearrangement links TRBV28 to TRBJ2-3, with 10 bases matching TRBD2. The CDR3 sequence is 16 residues long. V shed 7 bases, J shed 8 bases, and the junction held 15 bases outside the gene matches. Germline V gives CDR1 MDHEN, CDR2 SYDVKM. Here the CDR3 reads CASIAGGTKTAGTQYF. CDR3 DNA: TGTGCCAGCATAGCGGGAGGTACAAAAACGGCGGGTACGCAGTATTTT. The whole variable domain, remainder taken from reference TRBV28 and TRBJ2-3, is DVKVTQSSRYLVKRTGEKVFLECVQDMDHENMFWYRQDPGLGLRLIYFSYDVKMKEKGDIPEGYSVSREKKERFSLILESASTNQTSMYLCASIAGGTKTAGTQYFGPGTRLTVL.

This clone was recorded once. This chain's CDR3 is CASSGGTGNTIYF. The CDR3, as DNA: TGTGCCAGCAGTGGAGGGACGGGAAACACCATATATTTT. The chain uses TRBV2 and TRBJ1-3, with D perhaps TRBD1 (5 bases). This CDR3 contains 13 residues. V gave up 4 bases and J gave up 4 bases, with 8 bases separating them. Germline V gene sequence: CDR1 SNHLY, CDR2 FYNNEI. Drawing the rest from reference TRBV2 and TRBJ1-3, the complete variable domain is EPEVTQTPSHQVTQMGQEVILRCVPISNHLYFYWYRQILGQKVEFLVSFYNNEISEKSEIFDDQFSVERPDGSNFTLKIRSTKLEDSAMYFCASSGGTGNTIYFGEGSWLTVV.

J is TRBJ1-2 and V is TRBV9, with TRBD1 identical over 7 bases. The CDR3 extends over 14 amino acids. The germline CDR1 and CDR2 sequences are SGDLS and YYNGEE. The J segment lost 4 bases and the V segment lost 0 bases, leaving 3 bases of the junction unmatched. The CDR3 DNA sequence: TGTGCCAGCAGCGTAGGGGACAGCCCCTATGGCTACACCTTC. Translation: CASSVGDSPYGYTF.

The rearrangement links TRBV27 to TRBJ1-1; TRBD1 matches 8 bases. Trimming cost V 4 bases and J 4 bases; bases outside gene matches: 5. The germline V gene encodes CDR1 MNHEY and CDR2 SMNVEV (reference sequence). The CDR3 contains 14 residues. In DNA, the CDR3 is TGTGCCAGCAGTTCCCAGGGGGCGGGCACTGAAGCTTTCTTT. Protein sequence: CASSSQGAGTEAFF.

The rearrangement uses TRBV27 and TRBJ2-2; D is uncertain. V was clipped by 3 bases and J by 9 bases, with 14 bases between them. The CDR3 has 14 residues. The germline gives CDR1 MNHEY, CDR2 SMNVEV (reference sequence). CDR3 DNA: TGTGCCAGCAGTTTTAGGATGGGTCACCGGGAGCTGTTTTTT. Its protein product is CASSFRMGHRELFF.

The chain carries TRBV12-3 or TRBV12-4 and TRBJ1-1, with TRBD1 as a possible D gene (6 bases). V was cut by 5 bases and J by 4 bases, with 11 bases left in between. The CDR3 consists of 13 residues. The CDR3 DNA sequence: TGTGCCAGCAGTATACGGGGGGCCACTGAAGCTTTCTTT. Translation: CASSIRGATEAFF.

V gene TRBV27 combines with J gene TRBJ2-1, with D possibly being TRBD1 (5 bases). This CDR3 region has 15 residues. Germline assignment: CDR1 MNHEY and CDR2 SMNVEV (reference sequence). The ends were cut back, 3 bases at V and 5 bases at J, with 14 bases in the middle. The CDR3 nucleotides are TGTGCCAGCAGTTTCGGACATCCTTTACACAATGAGCAGTTCTTC. Its protein is CASSFGHPLHNEQFF.

V gene TRBV5-1 combines with J gene TRBJ2-5, with 9 positions matching TRBD2. The CDR3 is made up of 15 amino acids. J gave up 2 bases and V 4 bases, and 6 bases lay outside the gene matches. In germline, CDR1 is SGHRS, CDR2 YFSETQ. The CDR3 here is CASSGGTSMQETQYF. CDR3 bases: TGCGCCAGCAGCGGGGGGACTAGCATGCAAGAGACCCAGTACTTC.

This sequence joins TRBV4-1 and TRBJ2-1; 16 bases are shared with TRBD2. The CDR3 consists of 19 residues. V dropped 5 bases and J dropped 0; count of bases not matched to a gene: 7. Germline V CDR1 and CDR2: MGHRA, YSYEKL. The CDR3 sequence is CASSKAGLAGGISYNEQFF. The CDR3 coding sequence is TGCGCCAGCAGCAAAGCGGGACTAGCGGGAGGGATCTCCTACAATGAGCAGTTCTTC.

The chain carries TRBV3-1 (or the pseudogene TRBV3-2) and TRBJ1-6; maybe TRBD1 (5 bases). CDR3 length equals 16 residues. CDR1 and CDR2 from the germline V gene are LGHDT and YNNKEL (reference sequence). Trimming pared 0 bases from V and 7 bases from J, leaving 13 bases between. This CDR3 reads CASSQDLHPGNSPLHF. In nucleotides, the CDR3 is TGTGCCAGCAGCCAAGATCTTCATCCAGGGAATTCACCCCTCCACTTT.

This clone was detected once. The chain joins TRBV7-2 to TRBJ2-5; D is unclear. CDR3 size: 16 residues. In germline, CDR1 is SGHTA, CDR2 FQGNSA. Trimming removed 5 bases from V and 4 bases from J, with 20 bases in between. The DNA of the CDR3 is TGTGCCAGCAGCGCCCGTGTGGTGGGCATGGGAGAGACCCAGTACTTC. Translating it yields CASSARVVGMGETQYF.

The genes are TRBV2 and TRBJ1-6; D perhaps matches TRBD1 (5 bases). CDR3 length: 15 residues. V was cut by 1 base and J by 8 bases, with 12 bases left in between. Germline V gene lookup returns CDR1 SNHLY and CDR2 FYNNEI. CDR3 residues: CASSEVEGIHSPLHF. The DNA for the CDR3 is TGTGCCAGCAGTGAAGTGGAGGGGATCCATTCACCCCTCCACTTT. Complete variable domain (other parts from reference TRBV2 and TRBJ1-6): EPEVTQTPSHQVTQMGQEVILRCVPISNHLYFYWYRQILGQKVEFLVSFYNNEISEKSEIFDDQFSVERPDGSNFTLKIRSTKLEDSAMYFCASSEVEGIHSPLHFGNGTRLTVT.

This rearrangement joins TRBV9 to TRBJ2-1; the D gene is possibly TRBD2 (5 bases). CDR1 and CDR2 from the germline V gene are SGDLS and YYNGEE. This CDR3 is 14 amino acids long. V was trimmed by 2 bases and J by 5 bases, leaving 11 bases between them. Written as DNA, the CDR3 is TGTGCCAGCAGCGTTGCTAGCCAAGACAATGAGCAGTTCTTC. This encodes CASSVASQDNEQFF.

The V and J genes are TRBV28 and TRBJ1-5; D is uncertain. Germline V gene data show CDR1 as MDHEN and CDR2 as SYDVKM. This CDR3 has 12 amino acids. V was shortened by 7 bases and J by 6 bases, with 10 bases between the two germline ends. DNA of the CDR3: TGTGCCAGCACCCCGGGGTTTCAGCCCCAGCATTTT. It encodes CASTPGFQPQHF.

In regard to this clone: Other DNA sequences in the same sample also yield this CDR3. This chain joins TRBV5-8 and TRBJ1-5; TRBD1 might be the D (5 bases). The germline gives CDR1 SGHTS, CDR2 YDEGEE. V lost 0 bases and J lost 0, with 7 bases in between. CDR3 length equals 15 residues. The CDR3 nucleotides are TGTGCCAGCAGCTTGGGGGGCATTAGCAATCAGCCCCAGCATTTT. It specifies CASSLGGISNQPQHF.

The chain recombines TRBV5-1 with TRBJ2-1; a weak D match, TRBD1 (6 bases). Deletions cut 2 bases from V and 9 bases from J, with 15 bases between. The CDR3 is made up of 14 amino acids. CDR1 is SGHRS and CDR2 is YFSETQ in the germline V gene. CDR3 in amino acids: CASSFGQRGGEQFF. CDR3 bases: TGCGCCAGCAGCTTTGGACAGCGAGGGGGTGAGCAGTTCTTC.

The chain uses TRBV20-1 and TRBJ1-2, with D unclear. V lost 3 bases and J lost 2, with 7 bases in between. In germline, CDR1 is DFQATT, CDR2 SNEGSKA (reference sequence). There are 12 residues in the CDR3. CDR3 coding DNA: TGCAGTGCTAGTGACTTAAACTATGGCTACACCTTC. Its translation: CSASDLNYGYTF.

CDR3 protein: CASSSRRNTEAFF. The CDR3 region has the DNA TGTGCCAGCAGCTCGAGGAGGAACACTGAAGCTTTCTTT. This chain uses TRBV11-3 with TRBJ1-1, with D hard to call. The germline V and J ends were trimmed by 4 bases and 1 base, with 7 bases remaining between them. The germline V gene encodes CDR1 SGHNT and CDR2 YENEEA. The CDR3 extends over 13 amino acids.

The genes are TRBV5-1 and TRBJ1-1; D unresolved. The CDR3 loop spans 12 amino acids. Trimming took 5 bases from V and 4 from J, leaving 9 bases between them. The V gene's germline CDR1 is SGHRS and CDR2 YFSETQ. This chain's CDR3 is CASRSSVTEAFF. CDR3 nucleotides: TGCGCCAGCAGGTCCAGCGTCACTGAAGCTTTCTTT.

The chain is built from TRBV28 and TRBJ1-2, with D possibly TRBD1 on 6 matching bases. The V gene's germline CDR1 is MDHEN and CDR2 SYDVKM. This CDR3 contains 14 residues. V was cut by 8 bases and J by 1 base, with 14 bases left in between. In nucleotides, the CDR3 is TGTGCCAGCGCGAGGACAGATATTAACTATGGCTACACCTTC. This codes for CASARTDINYGYTF.

This clone was seen more than once but under ten times. This chain links TRBV2 with TRBJ2-4; D is perhaps TRBD1 or TRBD2 (6 bases each). The germline CDR1 and CDR2 sequences are SNHLY and FYNNEI. Trimming stripped 2 bases from V and 6 bases from J, with 11 bases between. There are 14 residues in the CDR3. Written as DNA, the CDR3 is TGTGCCAGCAGTGAATACGGGGGCCCAAACATTCAGTACTTC. It is translated as CASSEYGGPNIQYF.

In nucleotides, the CDR3 is TGTGCCAGCAGTTCATTGGACAGGGGGTATGTTGATGGAAACACCATATATTTT. Translation: CASSSLDRGYVDGNTIYF. The chain links TRBV27 to TRBJ1-3; 10 bases are a match to TRBD1. With V trimmed by 4 bases and J by 3 bases, 12 bases remained unmatched. Germline V gene sequence: CDR1 MNHEY, CDR2 SMNVEV (reference sequence). This CDR3 spans 18 amino acids.